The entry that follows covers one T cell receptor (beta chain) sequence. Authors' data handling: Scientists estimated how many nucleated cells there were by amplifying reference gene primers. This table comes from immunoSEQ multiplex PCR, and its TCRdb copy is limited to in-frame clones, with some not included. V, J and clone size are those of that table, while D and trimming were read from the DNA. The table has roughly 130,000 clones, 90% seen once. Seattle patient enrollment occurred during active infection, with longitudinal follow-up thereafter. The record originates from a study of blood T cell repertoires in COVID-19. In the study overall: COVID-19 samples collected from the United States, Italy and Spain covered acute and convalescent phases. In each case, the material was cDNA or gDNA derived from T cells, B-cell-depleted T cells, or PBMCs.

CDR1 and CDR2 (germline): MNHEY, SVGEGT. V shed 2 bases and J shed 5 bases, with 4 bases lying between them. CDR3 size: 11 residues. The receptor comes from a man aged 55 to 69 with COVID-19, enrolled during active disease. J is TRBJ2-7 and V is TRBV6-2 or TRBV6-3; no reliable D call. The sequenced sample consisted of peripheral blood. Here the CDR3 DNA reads TGTGCCAGCAGTTACATCAACGAGCAGTACTTC. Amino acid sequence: CASSYINEQYF.